The rows below give T cell receptor beta chains drawn from one sample of a study of T cells in Graves' hyperthyroidism and ophthalmopathy. TCRdb redid the calling of the multiplex PCR reads with MiXCR, one entry per CDR3 protein. The sample consists of approximately 410,000 distinct CDR3 sequences, roughly 14% of them appearing once. Input material: blood. The receptors were sampled from a man aged 18 to 29 with Graves' ophthalmopathy. The CDR3 runs from the conserved cysteine through the conserved F or W. Fields, in order: V gene, clone size, D gene, CDR3 length, J gene, CDR3 protein, CDR3 DNA. The D gene is left open where the match is weak. Rows give clone size only sometimes, using once, few, many, or a class for an expanded clone.

>TRBV9|many|.|14|TRBJ2-5
CASSVRSSQETQYF
TGTGCCAGCAGCGTTCGTTCTAGTCAAGAGACCCAGTACTTC
>TRBV10-3|.|TRBD2|17|TRBJ2-1
CAISPGTSGALYNEQFF
TGTGCCATCAGCCCCGGGACTAGCGGAGCCCTCTACAATGAGCAGTTCTTC
>TRBV5-6|few|.|15|TRBJ2-7
CASSWSLPGVHEQYF
TGTGCCAGCAGCTGGTCCTTACCAGGGGTTCACGAGCAGTACTTC
>TRBV2|few|.|13|TRBJ1-4
CASSGGGGEKLFF
TGTGCCAGCAGTGGAGGGGGTGGAGAAAAACTGTTTTTT
>TRBV29-1|many|TRBD2|14|TRBJ2-7
CSVERLAGDYEQYF
TGCAGCGTTGAAAGACTAGCGGGAGACTACGAGCAGTACTTC
>TRBV29-1|few|TRBD1|16|TRBJ2-1
CSVELGTVSSYNEQFF
TGCAGCGTTGAGCTGGGGACAGTCAGCTCCTACAATGAGCAGTTCTTC
>TRBV7-9|many|TRBD1|16|TRBJ1-5
CASSLGTGGTLQPQHF
TGTGCCAGCAGCCTTGGGACAGGGGGAACTCTTCAGCCCCAGCATTTT
>TRBV7-6|few|.|15|TRBJ1-6
CASSLATTGVSPLHF
TGTGCCAGCAGCTTAGCGACGACAGGAGTGTCACCCCTCCACTTT
>TRBV6-2/TRBV6-3|many|.|15|TRBJ2-7
CASSLDREGSYEQYF
TGTGCCAGCAGCCTCGACAGGGAGGGGTCCTACGAGCAGTACTTC
>TRBV24-1|.|.|12|TRBJ2-7
CATSVQGYEQYF
TGTGCCACCAGTGTACAGGGCTACGAGCAGTACTTC
>TRBV5-1|many|.|15|TRBJ2-7
CASSLALPQNYEQYF
TGCGCCAGCAGCTTGGCCCTTCCACAGAACTACGAGCAGTACTTC
>TRBV19|many|.|14|TRBJ2-7
CASTLTATSYEQYF
TGTGCCAGTACCCTGACAGCGACCTCCTACGAGCAGTACTTC
>TRBV18|few|.|16|TRBJ1-3
CASSPSAFYSGNTIYF
TGTGCCAGCTCCCCATCGGCCTTTTACTCTGGAAACACCATATATTTT
>TRBV11-2|many|.|11|TRBJ2-5
CASSTRAVPYF
TGTGCCAGCAGCACCCGGGCCGTTCCGTACTTC
>TRBV12-3/TRBV12-4|many|TRBD2|15|TRBJ2-3
CASRAVRAGAGTQYF
TGTGCCAGCAGGGCGGTAAGAGCGGGAGCCGGTACGCAGTATTTT
>TRBV30|few|.|13|TRBJ1-5
CAWSKGDHQPQHF
TGTGCCTGGAGTAAAGGGGATCATCAGCCCCAGCATTTT
>TRBV30|many|TRBD1|14|TRBJ1-2
CAWRRDRGNYGYTF
TGTGCCTGGAGACGGGACAGGGGAAACTATGGCTACACCTTC
>TRBV24-1|many|.|13|TRBJ1-2
CATREGTDSGYTF
TGTGCCACCAGAGAGGGGACCGACTCTGGCTACACCTTC
>TRBV4-1|few|.|15|TRBJ2-7
CASSQAGGGFREQYF
TGCGCCAGCAGCCAAGCCGGGGGCGGGTTCCGCGAGCAGTACTTC
>TRBV10-3|.|TRBD1|14|TRBJ1-2
CAISEPGQFYGYTF
TGTGCCATCAGTGAGCCGGGACAGTTCTATGGCTACACCTTC
>TRBV4-1|many|.|14|TRBJ2-5
CASSETARRETQYF
TGCGCCAGCAGCGAGACAGCCCGGCGAGAGACCCAGTACTTC
>TRBV10-3|.|.|16|TRBJ1-6
CAISAGGRGYNSPLHF
TGTGCCATCAGTGCCGGGGGGCGCGGATATAATTCACCCCTCCACTTT
>TRBV6-2/TRBV6-3|many|.|14|TRBJ2-7
CASSWGTAYYEQYF
TGTGCCAGCAGTTGGGGGACGGCATACTACGAGCAGTACTTC
>TRBV6-1|few|.|16|TRBJ1-2
CASSWGSRGSNYGYTF
TGTGCCAGCAGCTGGGGCTCCCGCGGATCCAACTATGGCTACACCTTC
>TRBV7-8|many|TRBD1|16|TRBJ1-1
CASSLGGQGGGTEAFF
TGTGCCAGCAGCTTAGGGGGACAGGGGGGAGGGACTGAAGCTTTCTTT
>TRBV11-2|many|.|13|TRBJ2-4
CASSLDVQNIQYF
TGTGCCAGCAGCTTAGATGTACAAAACATTCAGTACTTC
>TRBV2|many|TRBD1|19|TRBJ2-6
CASSDPRDRGFSGANVLTF
TGTGCCAGCAGTGATCCCCGGGACAGAGGATTCTCTGGGGCCAACGTCCTGACTTTC
>TRBV9|.|TRBD2|16|TRBJ2-5
CASSVAQRGGLETQYF
TGTGCCAGCAGCGTAGCCCAGCGGGGGGGCCTGGAGACCCAGTACTTC
>TRBV11-1|.|.|18|TRBJ2-1
CASSPRSSGGGGYNEQFF
TGTGCCAGCAGCCCGCGGTCCTCAGGGGGAGGAGGATACAATGAGCAGTTCTTC
>TRBV18|many|.|17|TRBJ1-2
CASSLDRNVFANYGYTF
TGTGCCAGCTCACTGGACAGAAACGTCTTTGCTAACTATGGCTACACCTTC
>TRBV11-2|.|.|14|TRBJ2-7
CASSSGGPSYEQYF
TGTGCCAGCAGCTCAGGGGGGCCCTCCTACGAGCAGTACTTC
>TRBV27|many|.|13|TRBJ1-1
CASSLREGSEAFF
TGTGCCAGCAGTTTAAGAGAGGGCTCTGAAGCTTTCTTT
>TRBV28|many|TRBD1|14|TRBJ2-1
CASSSGQAYNEQFF
TGTGCCAGCAGCTCGGGACAGGCCTACAATGAGCAGTTCTTC
>TRBV7-2|.|.|14|TRBJ2-7
CASSPEDGARKQYF
TGTGCCAGCAGCCCAGAAGACGGAGCCCGAAAGCAGTACTTC
>TRBV5-6|many|.|16|TRBJ2-5
CASSQPDRQGGETQYF
TGTGCCAGCAGCCAACCCGACAGGCAAGGAGGAGAGACCCAGTACTTC
>TRBV3-1|many|TRBD2|15|TRBJ2-7
CASSQSLAGSYEQYF
TGTGCCAGCAGCCAATCCTTAGCGGGGTCCTACGAGCAGTACTTC
>TRBV6-5|many|.|16|TRBJ2-4
CASSYSSSVAKNIQYF
TGTGCCAGCAGTTACTCGAGCAGTGTAGCCAAAAACATTCAGTACTTC
>TRBV7-9|many|.|16|TRBJ2-7
CASSLGPRTAAYEQYF
TGTGCCAGCAGCTTAGGACCAAGGACAGCCGCCTACGAGCAGTACTTC
>TRBV19|.|.|16|TRBJ2-4
CASSIEAHQAKNIQYF
TGTGCCAGTAGTATAGAGGCCCATCAGGCCAAAAACATTCAGTACTTC
>TRBV6-1|few|TRBD2|18|TRBJ2-1
CASSEPAGGPDSYNEQFF
TGTGCCAGCAGTGAACCAGCGGGAGGGCCCGACTCCTACAATGAGCAGTTCTTC
>TRBV19|.|.|15|TRBJ1-5
CASSNPRGGDQPQHF
TGTGCCAGTAGTAATCCCCGGGGGGGTGATCAGCCCCAGCATTTT
>TRBV7-9|.|TRBD1|16|TRBJ2-1
CASSLVGGQGGSEQSF
TGTGCCAGCAGCCTAGTAGGGGGACAGGGAGGGAGTGAGCAGTCCTTC
>TRBV9|many|TRBD1|15|TRBJ1-5
CASSVGGQLNQPQHF
TGTGCCAGCAGCGTAGGGGGACAGTTGAATCAGCCCCAGCATTTT
>TRBV3-1|.|.|13|TRBJ1-5
CASSQLTGQPQHF
TGTGCCAGCAGCCAATTGACGGGGCAGCCCCAGCATTTT
>TRBV7-3|many|.|14|TRBJ2-1
CASSLELSYNEQFF
TGTGCCAGCAGCCTGGAGTTGAGTTACAATGAGCAGTTCTTC
>TRBV27|many|TRBD2|18|TRBJ2-1
CASRLNGLAGFRWNEQFF
TGTGCCAGCAGATTGAACGGACTAGCGGGATTCAGGTGGAATGAGCAGTTCTTC
>TRBV24-1|few|.|19|TRBJ2-1
CATNDLRVPAIGSYNEQFF
TGTGCCACCAATGATTTAAGGGTTCCCGCAATAGGGTCCTACAATGAGCAGTTCTTC
>TRBV5-1|many|TRBD2|15|TRBJ2-7
CASSGGTSISYEQYF
TGCGCCAGCAGCGGCGGGACTAGCATCTCCTACGAGCAGTACTTC
>TRBV6-1|few|.|15|TRBJ1-5
CASSRGGQGNQPQHF
TGTGCCAGCAGCCGCGGGGGGCAGGGCAATCAGCCCCAGCATTTT
>TRBV11-2|many|TRBD1|14|TRBJ2-2
CASVQGALVGELFF
TGTGCCAGCGTCCAGGGGGCTTTGGTCGGGGAGCTGTTTTTT
>TRBV11-3|.|TRBD1|15|TRBJ2-3
CASSGDRGDTDTQYF
TGCGCCAGCAGTGGGGACAGGGGGGACACAGATACGCAGTATTTT
>TRBV10-2|.|TRBD2|12|TRBJ2-1
CAISGGSVEQFF
TGCGCCATTAGCGGGGGGTCGGTTGAGCAGTTCTTC
>TRBV28|many|.|13|TRBJ2-7
CASSLWFPYEQYF
TGTGCCAGCAGTTTATGGTTCCCCTACGAGCAGTACTTC
>TRBV6-4|many|TRBD2|15|TRBJ2-3
CASSPSGGAADTQYF
TGTGCCAGCAGTCCTAGCGGGGGGGCCGCTGATACGCAGTATTTT
>TRBV12-3/TRBV12-4|few|.|15|TRBJ2-1
CASSHRGSSYNEQFF
TGTGCCAGCAGCCACCGGGGTAGCTCCTACAATGAGCAGTTCTTC